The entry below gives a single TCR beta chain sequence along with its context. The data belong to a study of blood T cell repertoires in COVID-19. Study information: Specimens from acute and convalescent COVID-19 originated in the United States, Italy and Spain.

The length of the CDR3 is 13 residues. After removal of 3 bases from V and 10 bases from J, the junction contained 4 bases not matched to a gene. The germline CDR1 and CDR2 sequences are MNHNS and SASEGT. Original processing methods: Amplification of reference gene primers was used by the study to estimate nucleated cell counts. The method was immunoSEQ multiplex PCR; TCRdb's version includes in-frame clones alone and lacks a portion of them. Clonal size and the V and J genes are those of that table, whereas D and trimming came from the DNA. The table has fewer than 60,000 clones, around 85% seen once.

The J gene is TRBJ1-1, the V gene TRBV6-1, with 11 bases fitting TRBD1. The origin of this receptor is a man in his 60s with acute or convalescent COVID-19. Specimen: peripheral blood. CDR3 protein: CASSEGQGGIAFF. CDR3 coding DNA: TGTGCCAGCAGTGAGGGACAGGGGGGAATAGCTTTCTTT.